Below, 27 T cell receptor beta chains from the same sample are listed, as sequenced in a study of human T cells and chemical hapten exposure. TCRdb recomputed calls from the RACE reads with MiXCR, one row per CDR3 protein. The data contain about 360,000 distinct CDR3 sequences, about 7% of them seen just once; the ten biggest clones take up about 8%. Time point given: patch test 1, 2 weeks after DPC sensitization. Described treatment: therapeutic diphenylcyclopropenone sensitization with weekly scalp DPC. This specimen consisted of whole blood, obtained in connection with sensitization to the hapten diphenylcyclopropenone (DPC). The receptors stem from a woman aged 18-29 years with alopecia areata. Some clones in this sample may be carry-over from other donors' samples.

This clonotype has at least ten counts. CDR3 region: CASSASWGQLNSPLHF. The CDR3 DNA sequence: TGTGCCAGCAGTGCGAGCTGGGGACAGTTAAATTCACCCCTCCACTTT. The chain links TRBV27 to TRBJ1-6; TRBD1 agrees at 7 bases. From germline, CDR1 is MNHEY and CDR2 SMNVEV (reference sequence). CDR3 length: 16 amino acids. V lost 5 bases and J lost 7; bases outside the gene matches: 11.

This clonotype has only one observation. In nucleotides, the CDR3 is TGTGCCAGCAGCTTGGTAACAGGCACTAACTATGGCTACACCTTC. Its protein product is CASSLVTGTNYGYTF. The chain links TRBV5-6 to TRBJ1-2, with a possible D match to TRBD1 (5 bases). Trimming cost V 0 bases and J 0 bases, with 9 bases left between them. Germline loops: CDR1 SGHDT, CDR2 YYEEEE. The CDR3 extends over 15 amino acids.

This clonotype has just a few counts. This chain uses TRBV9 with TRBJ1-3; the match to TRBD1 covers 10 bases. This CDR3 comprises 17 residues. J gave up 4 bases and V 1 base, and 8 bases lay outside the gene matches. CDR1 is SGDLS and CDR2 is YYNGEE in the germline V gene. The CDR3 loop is CASSVPETGGGGNTIYF. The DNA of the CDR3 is TGTGCCAGCAGCGTACCCGAGACAGGGGGCGGCGGAAACACCATATATTTT.

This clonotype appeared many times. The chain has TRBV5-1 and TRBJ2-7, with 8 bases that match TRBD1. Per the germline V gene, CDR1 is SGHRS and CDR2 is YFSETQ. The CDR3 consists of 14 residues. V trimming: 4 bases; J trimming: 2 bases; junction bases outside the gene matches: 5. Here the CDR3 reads CASSPLQGAYEQYF. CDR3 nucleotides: TGCGCCAGCAGCCCCTTACAGGGGGCCTACGAGCAGTACTTC.

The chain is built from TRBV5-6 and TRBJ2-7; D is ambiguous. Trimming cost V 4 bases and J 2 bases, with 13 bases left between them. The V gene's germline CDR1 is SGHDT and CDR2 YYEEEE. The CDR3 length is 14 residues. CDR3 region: CASSPDARAYEQYF. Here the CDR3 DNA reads TGTGCCAGCAGCCCGGACGCTCGGGCCTACGAGCAGTACTTC. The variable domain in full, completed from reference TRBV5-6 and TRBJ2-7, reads DAGVTQSPTHLIKTRGQQVTLRCSPKSGHDTVSWYQQALGQGPQFIFQYYEEEERQRGNFPDRFSGHQFPNYSSELNVNALLLGDSALYLCASSPDARAYEQYFGPGTRLTVT.

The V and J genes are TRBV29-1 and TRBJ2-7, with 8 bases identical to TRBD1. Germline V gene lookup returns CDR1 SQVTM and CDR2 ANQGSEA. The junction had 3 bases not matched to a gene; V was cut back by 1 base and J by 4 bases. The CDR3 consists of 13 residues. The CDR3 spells CSVEARTGYEQYF. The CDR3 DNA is TGCAGCGTTGAAGCGAGGACAGGGTACGAGCAGTACTTC.

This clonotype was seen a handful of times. For the CDR3, the DNA is TGCGCCGGCTCGGGGGGAGGAGAGACCCAGTACTTC. Its protein product is CAGSGGGETQYF. The chain is built from TRBV10-2 and TRBJ2-5; TRBD2 agrees at 7 bases. V lost 11 bases to trimming and J lost 4 bases; unmatched junction nucleotides: 7. CDR3 length: 12 amino acids. CDR1 and CDR2 from the germline V gene are WSHSY and SAAADI.

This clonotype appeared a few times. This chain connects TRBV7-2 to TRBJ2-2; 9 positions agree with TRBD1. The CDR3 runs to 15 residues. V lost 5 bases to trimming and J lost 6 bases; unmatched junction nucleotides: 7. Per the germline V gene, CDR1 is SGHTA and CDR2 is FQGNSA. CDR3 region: CASSPGTGQSGELFF. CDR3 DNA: TGTGCCAGCAGCCCCGGGACAGGGCAGTCCGGGGAGCTGTTTTTT.

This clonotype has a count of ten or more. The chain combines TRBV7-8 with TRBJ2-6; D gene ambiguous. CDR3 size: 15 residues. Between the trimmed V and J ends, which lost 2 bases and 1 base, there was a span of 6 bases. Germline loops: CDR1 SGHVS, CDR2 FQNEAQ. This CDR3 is CASSLLESGANVLTF. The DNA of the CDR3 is TGTGCCAGCAGCTTATTAGAGTCTGGGGCCAACGTCCTGACTTTC.

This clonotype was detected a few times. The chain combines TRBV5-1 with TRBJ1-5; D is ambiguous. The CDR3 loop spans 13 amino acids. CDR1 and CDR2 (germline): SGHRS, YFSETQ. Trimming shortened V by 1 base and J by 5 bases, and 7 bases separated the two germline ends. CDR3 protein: CASSLSTDQPQHF. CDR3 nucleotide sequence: TGCGCCAGCAGCTTGTCCACGGATCAGCCCCAGCATTTT.

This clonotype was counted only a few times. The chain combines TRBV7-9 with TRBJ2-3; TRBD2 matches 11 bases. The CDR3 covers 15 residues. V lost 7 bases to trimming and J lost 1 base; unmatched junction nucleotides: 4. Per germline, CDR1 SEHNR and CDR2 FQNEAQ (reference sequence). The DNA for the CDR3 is TGTGCCAGCACCACGACTAGCGGGGGCACAGATACGCAGTATTTT. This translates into CASTTTSGGTDTQYF.

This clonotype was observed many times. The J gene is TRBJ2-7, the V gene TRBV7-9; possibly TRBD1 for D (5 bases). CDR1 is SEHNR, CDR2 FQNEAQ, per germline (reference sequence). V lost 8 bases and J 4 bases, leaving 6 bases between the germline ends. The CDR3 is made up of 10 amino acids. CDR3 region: CASGHYEQYF. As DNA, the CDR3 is TGTGCCAGCGGACATTACGAGCAGTACTTC.

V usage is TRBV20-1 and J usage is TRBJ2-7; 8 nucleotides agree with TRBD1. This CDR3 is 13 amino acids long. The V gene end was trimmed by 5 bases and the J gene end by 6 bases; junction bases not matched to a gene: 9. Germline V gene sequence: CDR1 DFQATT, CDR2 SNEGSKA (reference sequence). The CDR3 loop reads CSALQTGVGEQYF. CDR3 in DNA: TGCAGTGCTCTACAGACAGGGGTGGGCGAGCAGTACTTC.

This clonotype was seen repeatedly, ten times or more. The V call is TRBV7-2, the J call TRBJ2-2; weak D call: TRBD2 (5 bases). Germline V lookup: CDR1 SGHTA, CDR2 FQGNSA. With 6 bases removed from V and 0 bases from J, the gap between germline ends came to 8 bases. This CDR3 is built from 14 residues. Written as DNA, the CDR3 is TGTGCCAGCAGGTTGACTACGAACACCGGGGAGCTGTTTTTT. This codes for CASRLTTNTGELFF.

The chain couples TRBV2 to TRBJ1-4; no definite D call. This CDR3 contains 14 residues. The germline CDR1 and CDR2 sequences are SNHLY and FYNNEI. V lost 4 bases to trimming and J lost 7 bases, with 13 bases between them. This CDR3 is CASSALPAPEKLFF. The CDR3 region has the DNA TGTGCCAGCAGTGCACTACCGGCCCCTGAAAAACTGTTTTTT.

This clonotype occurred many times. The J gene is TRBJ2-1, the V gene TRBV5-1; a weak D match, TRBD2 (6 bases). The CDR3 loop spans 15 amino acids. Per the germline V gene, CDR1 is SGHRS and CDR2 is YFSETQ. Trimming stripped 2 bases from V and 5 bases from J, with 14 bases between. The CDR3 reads CASSFNGGVNNEQFF. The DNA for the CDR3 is TGCGCCAGCAGCTTCAACGGGGGAGTCAACAATGAGCAGTTCTTC.

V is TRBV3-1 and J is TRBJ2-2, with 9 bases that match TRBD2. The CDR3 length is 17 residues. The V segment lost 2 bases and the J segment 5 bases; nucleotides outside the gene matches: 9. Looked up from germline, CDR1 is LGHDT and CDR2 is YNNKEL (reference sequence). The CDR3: CASSQLAGTSGTGELFF. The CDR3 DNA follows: TGTGCCAGCAGCCAACTAGCGGGGACCTCTGGGACCGGGGAGCTGTTTTTT.

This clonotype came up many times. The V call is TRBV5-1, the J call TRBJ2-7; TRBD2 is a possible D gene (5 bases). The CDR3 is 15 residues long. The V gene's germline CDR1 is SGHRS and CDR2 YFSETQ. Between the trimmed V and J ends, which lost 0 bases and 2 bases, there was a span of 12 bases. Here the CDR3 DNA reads TGCGCCAGCAGCTTGGGAGGAGGTCAGCCCTACGAGCAGTACTTC. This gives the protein CASSLGGGQPYEQYF.

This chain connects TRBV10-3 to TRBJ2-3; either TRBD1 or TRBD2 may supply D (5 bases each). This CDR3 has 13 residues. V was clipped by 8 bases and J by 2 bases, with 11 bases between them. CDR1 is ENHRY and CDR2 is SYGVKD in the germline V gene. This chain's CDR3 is CAIGTAITDTQYF. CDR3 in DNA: TGTGCCATCGGGACCGCCATCACAGATACGCAGTATTTT.

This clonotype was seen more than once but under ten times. The CDR3 nucleotides read TGTGCCAGCAGCACCGGGGTTACGCAGTATTTT. Protein product: CASSTGVTQYF. The rearrangement links TRBV6-5 to TRBJ2-3; possible D gene TRBD2, 5 bases. The V end lost 6 bases, the J end lost 8 bases, and 9 bases lay between the germline ends. Germline CDR1 is MNHEY and CDR2 is SVGAGI. CDR3 length: 11 amino acids.

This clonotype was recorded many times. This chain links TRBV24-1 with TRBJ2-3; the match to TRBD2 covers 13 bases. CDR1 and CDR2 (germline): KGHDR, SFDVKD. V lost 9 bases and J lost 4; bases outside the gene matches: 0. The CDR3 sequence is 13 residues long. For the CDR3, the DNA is TGTGCCACCGGGACTAGCGGGGCAGATACGCAGTATTTT. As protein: CATGTSGADTQYF.

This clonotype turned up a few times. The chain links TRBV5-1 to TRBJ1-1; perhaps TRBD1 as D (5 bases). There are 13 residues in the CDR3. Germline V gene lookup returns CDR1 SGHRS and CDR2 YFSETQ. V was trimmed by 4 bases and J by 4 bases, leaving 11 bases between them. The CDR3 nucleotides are TGCGCCAGCAGCCCGGCCCAGGGCACTGAAGCTTTCTTT. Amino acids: CASSPAQGTEAFF.

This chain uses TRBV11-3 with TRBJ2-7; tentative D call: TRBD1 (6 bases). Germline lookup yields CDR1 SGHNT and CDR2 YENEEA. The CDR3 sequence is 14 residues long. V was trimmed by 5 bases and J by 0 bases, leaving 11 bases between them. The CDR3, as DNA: TGTGCCAGCAGCGCATGGGACAACTCCTACGAGCAGTACTTC. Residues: CASSAWDNSYEQYF.

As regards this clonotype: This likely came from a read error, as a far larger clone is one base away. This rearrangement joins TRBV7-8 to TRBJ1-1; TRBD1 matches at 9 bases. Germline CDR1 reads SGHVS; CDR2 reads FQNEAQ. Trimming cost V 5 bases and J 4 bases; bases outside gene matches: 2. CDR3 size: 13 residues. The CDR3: CASSAGQGTEAFF. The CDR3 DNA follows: TGTGCCAGCAGCGCGGGACAGGGCACTGAAGCTTTCTTT.

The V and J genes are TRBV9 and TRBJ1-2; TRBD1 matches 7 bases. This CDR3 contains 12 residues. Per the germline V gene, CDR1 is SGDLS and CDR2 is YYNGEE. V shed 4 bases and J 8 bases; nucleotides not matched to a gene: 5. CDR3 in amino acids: CASSPNRGGYTF. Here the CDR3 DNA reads TGTGCCAGCAGCCCCAACAGGGGCGGCTACACCTTC.

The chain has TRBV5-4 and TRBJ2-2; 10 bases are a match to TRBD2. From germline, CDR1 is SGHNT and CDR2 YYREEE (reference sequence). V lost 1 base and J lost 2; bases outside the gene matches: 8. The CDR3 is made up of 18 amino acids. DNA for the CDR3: TGTGCCAGCAGCTTGACTGTAACTAGCGGGGCTAACACCGGGGAGCTGTTTTTT. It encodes CASSLTVTSGANTGELFF.

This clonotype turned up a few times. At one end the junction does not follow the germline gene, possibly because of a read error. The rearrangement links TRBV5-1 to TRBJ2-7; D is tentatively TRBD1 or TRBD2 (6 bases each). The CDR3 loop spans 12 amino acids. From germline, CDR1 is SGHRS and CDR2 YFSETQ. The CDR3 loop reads CASTLEGDEQYF. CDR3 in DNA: TGCGCCAGCACCTTGGAGGGGGACGAGCAGTACTTC.